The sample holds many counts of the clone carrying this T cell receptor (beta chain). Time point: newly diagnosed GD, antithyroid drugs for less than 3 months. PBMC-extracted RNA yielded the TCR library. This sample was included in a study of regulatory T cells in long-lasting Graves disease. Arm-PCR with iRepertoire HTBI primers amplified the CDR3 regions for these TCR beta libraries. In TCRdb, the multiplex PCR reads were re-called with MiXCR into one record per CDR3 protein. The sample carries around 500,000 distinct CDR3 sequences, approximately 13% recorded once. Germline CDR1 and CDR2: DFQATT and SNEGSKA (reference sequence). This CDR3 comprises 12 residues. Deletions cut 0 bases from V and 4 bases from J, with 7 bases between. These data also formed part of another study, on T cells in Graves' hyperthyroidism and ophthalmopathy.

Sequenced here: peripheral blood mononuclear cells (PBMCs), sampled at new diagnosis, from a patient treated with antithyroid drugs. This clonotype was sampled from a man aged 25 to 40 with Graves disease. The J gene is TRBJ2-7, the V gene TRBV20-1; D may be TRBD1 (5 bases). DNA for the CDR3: TGCAGTGCTAGAGAGGGGCAGTACGAGCAGTACTTC. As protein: CSAREGQYEQYF.